The 23 T cell receptor beta chains below were found in one sample sequenced in a study of blood T cell repertoires in COVID-19. Data came from immunoSEQ multiplex PCR; TCRdb stores just in-frame clones and leaves some out. This sample yields about 67,000 clones, of which about 90% are seen a single time; approximately 4.7% belongs to the top ten. Sequencing was performed on peripheral blood. These receptors originate from a man aged 45-60 years with active COVID-19.

The chain has TRBV2 and TRBJ1-1, with a possible D match to TRBD1 (5 bases). The CDR3 covers 12 residues. V was trimmed by 2 bases and J by 5 bases, leaving 6 bases between them. Germline V gene data show CDR1 as SNHLY and CDR2 as FYNNEI. This CDR3 is CASSERGTEAFF. The CDR3 DNA is TGTGCCAGCAGTGAACGGGGGACTGAAGCTTTCTTT.

The chain links TRBV29-1 to TRBJ2-2; the match to TRBD2 covers 8 bases. The germline V gene has CDR1 SQVTM and CDR2 ANQGSEA. The CDR3 contains 12 residues. V gave up 7 bases and J gave up 4 bases; unmatched junction bases: 2. This CDR3 is CSGLAGTGELFF. The CDR3 nucleotides read TGCAGCGGGCTAGCGGGCACCGGGGAGCTGTTTTTT.

This sequence joins TRBV29-1 and TRBJ2-5; TRBD2 matches at 10 bases. CDR1 is SQVTM, CDR2 ANQGSEA, per germline. The CDR3 is made up of 13 amino acids. The V and J ends lost 8 bases and 5 bases, in that order; junction bases with no gene match: 8. CDR3 amino acids: CSTPSGSSETQYF. The CDR3 DNA reads TGCAGCACACCTAGCGGGAGCAGTGAGACCCAGTACTTC.

The DNA of the CDR3 is TGTGCCAGCATGGACAGGTCGGATGGCTACACCTTC. It encodes CASMDRSDGYTF. The gene calls are TRBV25-1 and TRBJ1-2; 7 bases are shared with TRBD1. CDR3 length: 12 residues. Germline-derived CDR1 and CDR2 are MGHDK and SYGVNS. V lost 7 bases to trimming and J lost 6 bases; unmatched junction nucleotides: 5.

The chain carries TRBV3-1 (or the pseudogene TRBV3-2) and TRBJ2-1; 8 nucleotides line up with TRBD2. Per the germline V gene, CDR1 is LGHDT and CDR2 is YNNKEL (reference sequence). This CDR3 is built from 17 residues. J was trimmed by 8 bases and V by 4 bases; bases with no gene match: 16. DNA of the CDR3: TGTGCCAGCAGCCCACTCGGGGGCGGGGGGAACGGGTATGAGCAGTTCTTC. Protein product: CASSPLGGGGNGYEQFF.

V usage is TRBV7-3 and J usage is TRBJ2-3, with D maybe TRBD1 (6 bases). CDR1 and CDR2 from the germline V gene are SGHTA and FQGTGA. This CDR3 spans 12 amino acids. V was shortened by 5 bases and J by 7 bases, with 10 bases between the two germline ends. CDR3 protein: CASSAGQNTQYF. Here the CDR3 DNA reads TGTGCCAGCAGCGCCGGACAGAATACGCAGTATTTT.

The chain couples TRBV13 to TRBJ2-2; TRBD1 agrees at 11 bases. CDR1 is PRHDT and CDR2 is FYEKMQ in the germline V gene (reference sequence). V lost 6 bases to trimming and J lost 5 bases; unmatched junction nucleotides: 5. CDR3 size: 15 residues. CDR3 loop: CASSYGQGATGELFF. The DNA for the CDR3 is TGTGCCAGCAGTTACGGACAGGGGGCGACCGGGGAGCTGTTTTTT.

The chain couples TRBV5-1 to TRBJ1-2, with D perhaps matching TRBD1 (6 bases). CDR1 is SGHRS, CDR2 YFSETQ, per germline. CDR3 length: 17 residues. With 2 bases removed from V and 4 bases from J, the gap between germline ends came to 21 bases. DNA of the CDR3: TGCGCCAGCAGCTTTTGGACCAGATCTGGGGGCGCCTATGGCTACACCTTC. As protein: CASSFWTRSGGAYGYTF.

The chain combines TRBV6-2 or TRBV6-3 with TRBJ2-1; weak D call: TRBD2 (6 bases). The V end lost 6 bases, the J end lost 7 bases, and 19 bases lay between the germline ends. CDR1 and CDR2 from the germline V gene are MNHEY and SVGEGT. The CDR3 contains 15 residues. The CDR3 coding sequence is TGTGCCAGCAGCCTATGGTTCGGCGCGGGGAATGAGCAGTTCTTC. It yields the protein CASSLWFGAGNEQFF.

The gene calls are TRBV3-1 (or the pseudogene TRBV3-2) and TRBJ2-5, with 12 nucleotides matching TRBD2. The CDR3 spans 16 residues. Per germline, CDR1 LGHDT and CDR2 YNNKEL (reference sequence). Losses at the gene ends were 4 bases for V and 1 base for J; bases not matched to a gene: 4. The chain's CDR3 is CASSPGTSGFQETQYF. For the CDR3, the DNA is TGTGCCAGCAGCCCGGGGACTAGCGGGTTCCAAGAGACCCAGTACTTC.

The chain couples TRBV9 to TRBJ2-7; 9 bases align to TRBD1. Germline trimming cut 0 bases from V and 6 bases from J; bases unmatched to any gene: 4. CDR1 is SGDLS and CDR2 is YYNGEE in the germline V gene. The CDR3 extends over 14 amino acids. CDR3 coding DNA: TGTGCCAGCAGCGTAGCCCCACAGGGGGCCGAGCAGTACTTC. Translated, it gives CASSVAPQGAEQYF.

The J gene is TRBJ2-7, the V gene TRBV19, with TRBD1 matching 7 bases. J lost 0 bases, V lost 6 bases, and 5 bases had no gene match. In germline, CDR1 is LNHDA, CDR2 SQIVND (reference sequence). CDR3 length: 14 amino acids. As DNA, the CDR3 is TGTGCCAGTAGCCGGACAGGCGCCTCCTACGAGCAGTACTTC. Protein sequence: CASSRTGASYEQYF.

The chain carries TRBV7-4 and TRBJ2-7; unclear D gene. Germline V gene lookup returns CDR1 SGHVT and CDR2 SQSDAQ. CDR3 length: 18 residues. Trimming stripped 6 bases from V and 4 bases from J, with 28 bases between. CDR3 DNA sequence: TGTGCCAGCAGTTCAACCAAAAGTCACCGGGTCGAAAAATACGAGCAGTACTTC. This codes for CASSSTKSHRVEKYEQYF.

The chain is built from TRBV12-3 or TRBV12-4 and TRBJ1-2, with TRBD1 identical over 9 bases. This CDR3 contains 13 residues. Trimming at V came to 1 base and at J to 6 bases, leaving 0 bases not matched to a gene. This CDR3 is CASSLGTGDGYTF. The CDR3 region has the DNA TGTGCCAGCAGTTTAGGGACAGGGGATGGCTACACCTTC.

The chain links TRBV18 to TRBJ2-3; the match to TRBD2 covers 7 bases. V dropped 6 bases and J dropped 4; count of bases not matched to a gene: 7. The CDR3 loop spans 14 amino acids. Germline V CDR1 and CDR2: KGHSH, LQKENI. The DNA for the CDR3 is TGTGCCAGCTCCTGGACTAGTAACGCAGATACGCAGTATTTT. Translating gives CASSWTSNADTQYF.

In nucleotides, the CDR3 is TGTGCCAGCAGCGCCTTAGCGGGGGGGCTCAATGAGCAGTTCTTC. It encodes CASSALAGGLNEQFF. The V and J genes are TRBV7-3 and TRBJ2-1; 11 nucleotides line up with TRBD2. V shed 5 bases and J 6 bases; nucleotides not matched to a gene: 6. Germline V gene lookup returns CDR1 SGHTA and CDR2 FQGTGA. The CDR3 sequence is 15 residues long. The whole variable domain, filled in from reference TRBV7-3 and TRBJ2-1, reads GAGVSQTPSNKVTEKGKYVELRCDPISGHTALYWYRQSLGQGPEFLIYFQGTGAADDSGLPNDRFFAVRPEGSVSTLKIQRTERGDSAVYLCASSALAGGLNEQFFGPGTRLTVL.

V is TRBV7-9 and J is TRBJ2-5; 8 nucleotides match TRBD1. Germline values: CDR1 SEHNR, CDR2 FQNEAQ (reference sequence). This CDR3 spans 15 amino acids. The trim removed 6 bases at V and 5 bases at J, leaving 11 bases unmatched. The CDR3 region has the DNA TGTGCCAGCAGGTTATACCGGACAGGGCGGGAGACCCAGTACTTC. This translates into CASRLYRTGRETQYF. The full variable domain, with the rest looked up from reference TRBV7-9 and TRBJ2-5, is DTGVSQNPRHKITKRGQNVTFRCDPISEHNRLYWYRQTLGQGPEFLTYFQNEAQLEKSRLLSDRFSAERPKGSFSTLEIQRTEQGDSAMYLCASRLYRTGRETQYFGPGTRLLVL.

This chain joins TRBV2 and TRBJ2-5, with 13 bases matching TRBD2. The CDR3 is 16 residues long. Germline loops: CDR1 SNHLY, CDR2 FYNNEI. V lost 3 bases to trimming and J lost 0 bases; unmatched junction nucleotides: 1. The CDR3 region has the DNA TGTGCCAGCAGTGAGGGACTAGCGGGATACCAAGAGACCCAGTACTTC. Translation: CASSEGLAGYQETQYF.

The chain uses TRBV3-1 (or the pseudogene TRBV3-2) and TRBJ1-1; 8 bases map to TRBD1. CDR1 is LGHDT, CDR2 YNNKEL, per germline (reference sequence). The CDR3 length is 14 residues. Trimming took 1 base from V and 4 from J; bases not matched to a gene: 2. CDR3 region: CASSQAGGSTEAFF. DNA for the CDR3: TGTGCCAGCAGCCAAGCAGGGGGCAGCACTGAAGCTTTCTTT.

The chain has TRBV5-1 and TRBJ2-7; 9 bases line up with TRBD1. CDR1 is SGHRS, CDR2 YFSETQ, per germline. The CDR3 spans 14 residues. With V trimmed by 4 bases and J by 4 bases, 6 bases remained unmatched. CDR3 nucleotides: TGCGCCAGCAGCCCCAGGACAGGGGTTTACGAGCAGTACTTC. It specifies CASSPRTGVYEQYF.

V is TRBV19 and J is TRBJ2-1; no clear D gene. CDR1 LNHDA and CDR2 SQIVND come from the germline V gene (reference sequence). Trimming cost V 3 bases and J 0 bases, with 9 bases left between them. CDR3 size: 15 residues. CDR3 loop: CASSISGGSYNEQFF. DNA of the CDR3: TGTGCCAGTAGTATTTCTGGCGGCTCCTACAATGAGCAGTTCTTC.

This chain uses TRBV9 with TRBJ2-5, with TRBD2 matching over 8 bases. With 0 bases clipped from V and 4 bases from J, the junction kept 2 bases outside the gene matches. Germline lookup yields CDR1 SGDLS and CDR2 YYNGEE. The CDR3 totals 14 residues. The CDR3: CASSVGGGRETQYF. The CDR3, as DNA: TGTGCCAGCAGCGTAGGCGGGGGGCGAGAGACCCAGTACTTC.

This clone appeared a few times. The chain employs TRBV3-1 (or the pseudogene TRBV3-2) and TRBJ1-1, with a weak D call TRBD1 (6 bases). The germline V and J ends were trimmed by 0 bases and 8 bases, with 7 bases remaining between them. The CDR3 totals 12 residues. Looked up from germline, CDR1 is LGHDT and CDR2 is YNNKEL (reference sequence). The CDR3 here is CASSQEQGEAFF. In nucleotides, the CDR3 is TGTGCCAGCAGCCAAGAGCAGGGGGAAGCTTTCTTT.